The T cell receptor (beta chain) described here comes from a study of a mutant IDH1 vaccine in newly diagnosed glioma. As to time point: week 47, end of study. The investigators gave 300 ug of mutant IDH1 20-mer peptide in each vaccine dose, together with topical imiquimod. Clones were read by immunoSEQ multiplex PCR, and TCRdb kept only the in-frame ones, dropping some. The sample has more than 30,000 clones, around nine tenths seen once; the top ten hold about 5%. The CDR3 has 15 amino acids. Per the germline V gene, CDR1 is SGHNT and CDR2 is YYREEE (reference sequence). Trimming took 4 bases from V and 2 from J; bases not matched to a gene: 3. In regard to this clone: Antigen specificity is unknown.

Source: PBMCs, taken from a glioma patient whose treatment included an IDH1 peptide vaccine. The chain uses TRBV5-4 and TRBJ2-7; 13 positions match TRBD2. This receptor was identified in a woman in her 40s with glioma. CDR3 sequence (DNA): TGTGCCAGCAGCGCCGGGACTAGCGGGACCTACGAGCAGTACTTC. The encoded protein is CASSAGTSGTYEQYF.